This T cell receptor beta chain was sequenced during a study of human T cells and chemical hapten exposure. Overall study context: Per-sample TCR yield variation was attributed mainly to small pooled library volume differences. Study conclusions and caveats: Expanded TCRs clustered into significantly more large CDR3 similarity groups than controls, the analysis revealed.

The study's library attached unique molecular identifiers to single cDNA molecules. A single record per CDR3 protein comes from TCRdb applying MiXCR to the RACE reads. The sample consists of some 400,000 distinct CDR3 sequences, approximately 5.1% of them appearing once. In germline, CDR1 is MGHRA, CDR2 YSYEKL. This CDR3 is 15 amino acids long. V dropped 3 bases and J dropped 2 bases, with 13 bases sitting between them. Time point here: pre-sensitization, week 0. Treatment meaning: therapeutic diphenylcyclopropenone sensitization with weekly scalp DPC. Unfractionated whole blood was the source from which total RNA was extracted. For this clonotype: Antigen specificity is unknown.

This material consisted of whole blood, taken in connection with sensitization to the hapten diphenylcyclopropenone (DPC). The sequence was obtained from a woman between 45 and 65 years old with alopecia areata. Some clones in this sample may be carry-over from other donors' samples. This sequence joins TRBV4-1 and TRBJ1-2, with TRBD1 as a possible D gene (5 bases). Here the CDR3 DNA reads TGCGCCAGCAGCCAGGCAGGGATTACGAACTATGGCTACACCTTC. Translating gives CASSQAGITNYGYTF.